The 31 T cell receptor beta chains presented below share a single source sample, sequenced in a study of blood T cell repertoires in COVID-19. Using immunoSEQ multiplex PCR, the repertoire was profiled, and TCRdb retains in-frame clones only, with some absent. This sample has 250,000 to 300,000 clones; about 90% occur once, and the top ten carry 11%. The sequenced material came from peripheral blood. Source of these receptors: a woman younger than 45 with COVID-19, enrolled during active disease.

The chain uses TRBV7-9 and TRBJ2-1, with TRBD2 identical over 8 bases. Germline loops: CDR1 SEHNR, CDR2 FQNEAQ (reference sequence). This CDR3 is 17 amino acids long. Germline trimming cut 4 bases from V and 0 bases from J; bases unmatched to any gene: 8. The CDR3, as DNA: TGTGCCAGCAGCTCCTACCGGGGGGGTAGCTCCTACAATGAGCAGTTCTTC. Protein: CASSSYRGGSSYNEQFF. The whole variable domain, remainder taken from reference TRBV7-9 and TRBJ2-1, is DTGVSQNPRHKITKRGQNVTFRCDPISEHNRLYWYRQTLGQGPEFLTYFQNEAQLEKSRLLSDRFSAERPKGSFSTLEIQRTEQGDSAMYLCASSSYRGGSSYNEQFFGPGTRLTVL.

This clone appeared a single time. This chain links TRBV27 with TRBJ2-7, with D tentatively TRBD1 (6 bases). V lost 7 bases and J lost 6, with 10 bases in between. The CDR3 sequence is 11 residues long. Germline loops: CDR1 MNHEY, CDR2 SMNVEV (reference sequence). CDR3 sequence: CASTRGGEQYF. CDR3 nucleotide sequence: TGTGCCAGCACCAGGGGCGGCGAGCAGTACTTC.

DNA for the CDR3: TGTGCCAGCAGCTTACCTAGCTACGAGCAGTACTTC. It is translated as CASSLPSYEQYF. The chain links TRBV11-2 to TRBJ2-7; no firm D call. The CDR3 loop spans 12 amino acids. V was cut by 2 bases and J by 3 bases, with 5 bases left in between. Germline values: CDR1 SGHAT, CDR2 FQNNGV.

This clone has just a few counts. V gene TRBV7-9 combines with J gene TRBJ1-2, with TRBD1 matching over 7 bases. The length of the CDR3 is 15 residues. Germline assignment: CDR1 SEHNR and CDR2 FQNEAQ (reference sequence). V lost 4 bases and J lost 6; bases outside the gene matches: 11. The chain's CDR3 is CASSSAGQVENGYTF. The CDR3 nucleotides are TGTGCCAGCAGCTCTGCCGGACAGGTAGAAAATGGCTACACCTTC.

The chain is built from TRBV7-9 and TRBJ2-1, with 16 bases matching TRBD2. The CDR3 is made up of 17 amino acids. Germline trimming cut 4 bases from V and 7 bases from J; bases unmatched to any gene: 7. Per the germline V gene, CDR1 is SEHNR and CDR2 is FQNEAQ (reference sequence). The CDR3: CASSSPGLAGGINEQFF. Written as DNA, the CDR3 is TGTGCCAGCAGCTCACCGGGACTAGCGGGGGGGATAAATGAGCAGTTCTTC.

The CDR3 sequence is CASSSPLAGSYEQYF. The CDR3 DNA reads as TGTGCCAGCAGCTCACCACTAGCGGGATCCTACGAGCAGTACTTC. V gene TRBV5-4 combines with J gene TRBJ2-7, with 10 bases matching TRBD2. Germline CDR1 SGHNT, CDR2 YYREEE (reference sequence). The CDR3 sequence is 15 residues long. The trim removed 3 bases at V and 1 base at J, leaving 4 bases unmatched.

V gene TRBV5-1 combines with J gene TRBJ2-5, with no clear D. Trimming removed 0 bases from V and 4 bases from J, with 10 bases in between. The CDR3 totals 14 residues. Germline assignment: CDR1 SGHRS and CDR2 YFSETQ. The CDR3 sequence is CASSLGLLGETQYF. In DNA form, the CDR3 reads TGCGCCAGCAGCTTGGGTCTACTCGGAGAGACCCAGTACTTC.

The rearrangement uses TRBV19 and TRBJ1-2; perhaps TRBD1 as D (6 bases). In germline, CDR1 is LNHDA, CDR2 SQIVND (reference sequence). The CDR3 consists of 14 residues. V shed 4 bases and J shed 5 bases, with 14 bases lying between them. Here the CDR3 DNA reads TGTGCCAGTAGTACCCCCGGGGGGCTGTATGGCTACACCTTC. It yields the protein CASSTPGGLYGYTF. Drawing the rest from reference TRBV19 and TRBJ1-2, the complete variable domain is DGGITQSPKYLFRKEGQNVTLSCEQNLNHDAMYWYRQDPGQGLRLIYYSQIVNDFQKGDIAEGYSVSREKKESFPLTVTSAQKNPTAFYLCASSTPGGLYGYTFGSGTRLTVV.

The CDR3, as DNA: TGTGCCAGCTCACCGCTCCGGGACAGGGGAAGCTCACCCCTCCACTTT. This gives the protein CASSPLRDRGSSPLHF. The V gene is TRBV18, the J gene TRBJ1-6; 10 bases map to TRBD1. The CDR3 is 16 amino acids. Per the germline V gene, CDR1 is KGHSH and CDR2 is LQKENI. Losses at the gene ends were 3 bases for V and 10 bases for J; bases not matched to a gene: 9.

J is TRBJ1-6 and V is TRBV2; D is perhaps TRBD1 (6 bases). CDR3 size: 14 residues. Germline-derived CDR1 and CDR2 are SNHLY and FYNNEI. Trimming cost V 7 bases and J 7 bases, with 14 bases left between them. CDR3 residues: CASIDRWGNSPLHF. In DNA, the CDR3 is TGTGCCAGCATCGACAGGTGGGGGAATTCACCCCTCCACTTT.

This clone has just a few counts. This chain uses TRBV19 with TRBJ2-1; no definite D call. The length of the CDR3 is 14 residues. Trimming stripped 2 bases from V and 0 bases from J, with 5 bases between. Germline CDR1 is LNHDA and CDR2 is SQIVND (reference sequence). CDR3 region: CASSILSSYNEQFF. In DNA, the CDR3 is TGTGCCAGTAGTATATTGAGCTCCTACAATGAGCAGTTCTTC.

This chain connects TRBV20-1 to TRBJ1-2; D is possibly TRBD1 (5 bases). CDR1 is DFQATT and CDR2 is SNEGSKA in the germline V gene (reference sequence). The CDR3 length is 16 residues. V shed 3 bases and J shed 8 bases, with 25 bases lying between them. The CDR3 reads CSASWSPGGRVQGYTF. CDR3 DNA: TGCAGTGCTAGTTGGTCCCCCGGCGGCAGGGTACAGGGCTACACCTTC.

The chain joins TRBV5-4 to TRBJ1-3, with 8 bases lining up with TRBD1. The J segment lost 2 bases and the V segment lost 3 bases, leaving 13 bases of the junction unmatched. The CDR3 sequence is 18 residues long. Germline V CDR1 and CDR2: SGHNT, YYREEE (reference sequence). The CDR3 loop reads CASSSGTGLSRAGNTIYF. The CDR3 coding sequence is TGTGCCAGCAGCTCCGGGACAGGCCTTAGTAGGGCTGGAAACACCATATATTTT.

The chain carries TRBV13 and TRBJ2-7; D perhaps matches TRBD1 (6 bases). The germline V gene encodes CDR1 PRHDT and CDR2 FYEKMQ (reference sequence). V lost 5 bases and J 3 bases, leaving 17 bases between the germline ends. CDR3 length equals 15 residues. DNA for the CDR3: TGTGCCAGCAGCCCAGGGGCCGCCGAAGGCTACGAGCAGTACTTC. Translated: CASSPGAAEGYEQYF.

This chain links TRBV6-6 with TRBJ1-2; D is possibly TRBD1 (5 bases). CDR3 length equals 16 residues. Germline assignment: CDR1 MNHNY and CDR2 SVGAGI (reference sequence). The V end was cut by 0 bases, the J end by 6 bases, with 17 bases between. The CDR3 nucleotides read TGTGCCAGCAGTTACTCCCTCGCCGGGACTAGGGATGGCTACACCTTC. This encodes CASSYSLAGTRDGYTF.

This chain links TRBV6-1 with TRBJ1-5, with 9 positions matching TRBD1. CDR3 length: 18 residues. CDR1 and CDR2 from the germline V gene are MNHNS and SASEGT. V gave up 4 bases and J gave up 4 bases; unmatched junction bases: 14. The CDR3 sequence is CASSGDRDFGRENQPQHF. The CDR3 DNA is TGTGCCAGCAGTGGGGACAGGGACTTTGGTCGGGAGAATCAGCCCCAGCATTTT.

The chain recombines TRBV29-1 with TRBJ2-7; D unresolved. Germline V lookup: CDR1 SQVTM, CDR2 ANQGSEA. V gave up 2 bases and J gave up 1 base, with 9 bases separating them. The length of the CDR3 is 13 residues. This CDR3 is CSVETGYSYEQYF. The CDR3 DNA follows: TGCAGCGTTGAAACCGGTTATTCCTACGAGCAGTACTTC.

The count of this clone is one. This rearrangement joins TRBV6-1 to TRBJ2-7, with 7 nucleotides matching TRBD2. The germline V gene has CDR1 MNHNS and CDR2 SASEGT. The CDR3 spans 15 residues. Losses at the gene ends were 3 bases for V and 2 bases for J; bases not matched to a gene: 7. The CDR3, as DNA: TGTGCCAGCAGTGATGGGGGGGGGTCGCCCTACGAGCAGTACTTC. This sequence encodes CASSDGGGSPYEQYF.

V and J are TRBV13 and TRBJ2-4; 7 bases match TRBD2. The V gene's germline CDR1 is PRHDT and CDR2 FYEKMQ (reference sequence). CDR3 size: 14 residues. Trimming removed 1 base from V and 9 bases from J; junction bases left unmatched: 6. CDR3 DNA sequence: TGTGCCAGCAGCTTAGTCGTCGGCGGGGGCATTCAGTACTTC. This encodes CASSLVVGGGIQYF. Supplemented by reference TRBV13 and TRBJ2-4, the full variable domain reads AAGVIQSPRHLIKEKRETATLKCYPIPRHDTVYWYQQGPGQDPQFLISFYEKMQSDKGSIPDRFSAQQFSDYHSELNMSSLELGDSALYFCASSLVVGGGIQYFGAGTRLSVL.

The CDR3 DNA is TGCGCCAGCAGCTTGGCACCCCAGGGTGGGGTCCCCTACAATGAGCAGTTCTTC. Its protein product is CASSLAPQGGVPYNEQFF. The chain carries TRBV5-1 and TRBJ2-1; TRBD1 might be the D (5 bases). The V end lost 0 bases, the J end lost 2 bases, and 18 bases lay between the germline ends. The CDR3 has 18 residues. Germline V gene lookup returns CDR1 SGHRS and CDR2 YFSETQ.

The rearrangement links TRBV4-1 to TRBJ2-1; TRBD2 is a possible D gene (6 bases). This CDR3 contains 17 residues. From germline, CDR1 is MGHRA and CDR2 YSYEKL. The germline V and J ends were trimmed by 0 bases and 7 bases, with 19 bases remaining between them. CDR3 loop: CASSQEGGAGSRNEQFF. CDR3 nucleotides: TGCGCCAGCAGCCAAGAAGGTGGAGCGGGTTCCCGGAATGAGCAGTTCTTC.

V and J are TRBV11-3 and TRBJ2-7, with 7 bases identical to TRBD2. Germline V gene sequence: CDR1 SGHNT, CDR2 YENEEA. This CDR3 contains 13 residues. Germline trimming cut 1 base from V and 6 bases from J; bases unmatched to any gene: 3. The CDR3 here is CASSLGTRGEQYF. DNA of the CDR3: TGTGCCAGCAGCTTAGGGACTAGGGGCGAGCAGTACTTC.

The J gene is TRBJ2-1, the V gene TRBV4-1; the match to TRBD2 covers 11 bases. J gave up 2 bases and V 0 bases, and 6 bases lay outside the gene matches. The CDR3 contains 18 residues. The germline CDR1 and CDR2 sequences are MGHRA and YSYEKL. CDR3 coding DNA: TGCGCCAGCAGCCAAGAGGGCCGGACTAGCGGGCCCTACAATGAGCAGTTCTTC. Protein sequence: CASSQEGRTSGPYNEQFF.

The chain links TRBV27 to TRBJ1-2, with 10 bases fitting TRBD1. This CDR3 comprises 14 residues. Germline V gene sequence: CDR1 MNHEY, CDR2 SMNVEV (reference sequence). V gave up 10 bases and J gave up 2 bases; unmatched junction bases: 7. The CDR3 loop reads CATLGQGLNYGYTF. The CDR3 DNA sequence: TGTGCCACCCTGGGACAGGGGCTGAACTATGGCTACACCTTC.

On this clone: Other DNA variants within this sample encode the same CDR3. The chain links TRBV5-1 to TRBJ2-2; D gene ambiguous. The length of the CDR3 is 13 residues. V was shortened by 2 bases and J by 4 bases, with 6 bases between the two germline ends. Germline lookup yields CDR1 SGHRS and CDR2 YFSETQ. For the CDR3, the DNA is TGCGCCAGCAGCTTTAGAAGCACCGGGGAGCTGTTTTTT. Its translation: CASSFRSTGELFF.

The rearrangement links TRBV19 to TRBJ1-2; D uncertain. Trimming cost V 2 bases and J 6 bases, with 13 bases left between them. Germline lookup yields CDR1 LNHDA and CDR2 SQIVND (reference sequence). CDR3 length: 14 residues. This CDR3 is CASSISLPRDGYTF. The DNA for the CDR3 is TGTGCCAGTAGTATATCACTCCCCCGGGATGGCTACACCTTC.

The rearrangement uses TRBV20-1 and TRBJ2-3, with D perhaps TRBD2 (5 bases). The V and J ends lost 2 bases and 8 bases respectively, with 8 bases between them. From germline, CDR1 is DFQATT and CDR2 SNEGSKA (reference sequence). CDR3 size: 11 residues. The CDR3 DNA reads TGCAGTGCTAGAATCGAGGGTACGCAGTATTTT. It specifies CSARIEGTQYF.

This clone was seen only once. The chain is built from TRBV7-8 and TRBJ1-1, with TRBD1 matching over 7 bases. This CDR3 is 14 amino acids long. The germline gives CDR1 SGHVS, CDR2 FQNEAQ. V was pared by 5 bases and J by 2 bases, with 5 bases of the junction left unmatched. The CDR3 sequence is CASSAGQTNTEAFF. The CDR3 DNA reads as TGTGCCAGCAGCGCGGGACAGACAAACACTGAAGCTTTCTTT. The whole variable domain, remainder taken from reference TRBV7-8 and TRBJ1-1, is GAGVSQSPRYKVAKRGQDVALRCDPISGHVSLFWYQQALGQGPEFLTYFQNEAQLDKSGLPSDRFFAERPEGSVSTLKIQRTQQEDSAVYLCASSAGQTNTEAFFGQGTRLTVV.

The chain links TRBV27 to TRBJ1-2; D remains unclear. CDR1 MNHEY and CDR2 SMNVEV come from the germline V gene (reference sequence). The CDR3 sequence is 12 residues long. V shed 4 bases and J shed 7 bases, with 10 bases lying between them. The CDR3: CASSWTAPGYTF. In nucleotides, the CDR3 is TGTGCCAGCAGTTGGACTGCGCCTGGCTACACCTTC.

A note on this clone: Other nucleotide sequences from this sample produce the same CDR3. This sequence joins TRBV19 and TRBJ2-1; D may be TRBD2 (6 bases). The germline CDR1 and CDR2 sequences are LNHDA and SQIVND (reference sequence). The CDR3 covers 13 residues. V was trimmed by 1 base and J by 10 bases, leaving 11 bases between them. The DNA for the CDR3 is TGTGCCAGTAGTATAGTTGGGGGAGGCGAGCAGTTCTTC. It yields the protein CASSIVGGGEQFF.

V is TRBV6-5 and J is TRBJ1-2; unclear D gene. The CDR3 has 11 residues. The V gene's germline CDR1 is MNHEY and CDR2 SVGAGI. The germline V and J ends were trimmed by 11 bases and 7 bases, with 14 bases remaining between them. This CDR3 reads CACREGGGYTF. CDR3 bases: TGTGCCTGTCGTGAGGGTGGTGGCTACACCTTC.